Here is one T cell receptor (beta chain) with its context. These data come from a study of shared clonotypes between healthy human individuals. Once extracted for a subset, genomic DNA was divided evenly among several immunoSEQ plates. TCRdb keeps only in-frame clones here, not all; method: immunoSEQ multiplex PCR. The sample shows about 2.3 million clones, less than 95% of them seen only once. Trimming took 2 bases from V and 1 from J; bases not matched to a gene: 2. The CDR3 has 16 amino acids. CDR1 is MGHDK, CDR2 SYGVNS, per germline. The sample comprised naive CD4+ T cells from PBMCs. Specified subset: CD45RA+ positively selected. V usage is TRBV25-1 and J usage is TRBJ2-6, with TRBD1 identical over 7 bases. The TCR was taken from a man younger than 35 in good health. Some clones in this sample may be carry-over from other donors' samples. The CDR3 sequence: CASSERGLSGANVLTF. The CDR3 DNA is TGTGCCAGCAGTGAAAGGGGGCTTTCTGGGGCCAACGTCCTGACTTTC.